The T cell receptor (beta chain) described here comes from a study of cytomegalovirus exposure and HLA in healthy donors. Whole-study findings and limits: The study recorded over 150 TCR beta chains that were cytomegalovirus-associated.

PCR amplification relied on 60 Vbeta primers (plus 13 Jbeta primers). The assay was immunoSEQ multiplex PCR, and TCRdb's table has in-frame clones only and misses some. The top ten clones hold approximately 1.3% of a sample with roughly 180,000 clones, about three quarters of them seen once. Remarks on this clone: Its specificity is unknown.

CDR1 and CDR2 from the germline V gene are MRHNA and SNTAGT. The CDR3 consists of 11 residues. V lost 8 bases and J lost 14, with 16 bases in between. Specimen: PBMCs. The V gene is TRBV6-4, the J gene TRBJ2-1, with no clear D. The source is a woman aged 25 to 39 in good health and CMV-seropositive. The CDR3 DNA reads TGTGCCAGCGCTGAACCTGAGGCGGAGTTCTTC. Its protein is CASAEPEAEFF.